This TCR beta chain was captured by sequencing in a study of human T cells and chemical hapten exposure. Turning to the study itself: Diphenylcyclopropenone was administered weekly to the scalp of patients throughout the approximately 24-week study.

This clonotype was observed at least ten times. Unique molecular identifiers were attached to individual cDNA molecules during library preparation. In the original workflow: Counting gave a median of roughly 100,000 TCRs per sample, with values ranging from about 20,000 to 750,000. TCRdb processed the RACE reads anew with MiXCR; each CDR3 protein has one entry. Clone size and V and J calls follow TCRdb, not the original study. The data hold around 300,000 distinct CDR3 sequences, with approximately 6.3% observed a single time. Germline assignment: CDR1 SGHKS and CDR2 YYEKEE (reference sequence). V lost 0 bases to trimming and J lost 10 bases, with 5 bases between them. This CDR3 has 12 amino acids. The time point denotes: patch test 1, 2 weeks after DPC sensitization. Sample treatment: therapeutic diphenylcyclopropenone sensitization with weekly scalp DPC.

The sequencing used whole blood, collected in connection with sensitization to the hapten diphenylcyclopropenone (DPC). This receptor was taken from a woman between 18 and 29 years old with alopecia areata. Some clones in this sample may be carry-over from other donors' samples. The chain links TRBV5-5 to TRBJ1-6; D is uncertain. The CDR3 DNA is TGTGCCAGCAGCTTGGCTCGATCACCCCTCCACTTT. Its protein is CASSLARSPLHF.